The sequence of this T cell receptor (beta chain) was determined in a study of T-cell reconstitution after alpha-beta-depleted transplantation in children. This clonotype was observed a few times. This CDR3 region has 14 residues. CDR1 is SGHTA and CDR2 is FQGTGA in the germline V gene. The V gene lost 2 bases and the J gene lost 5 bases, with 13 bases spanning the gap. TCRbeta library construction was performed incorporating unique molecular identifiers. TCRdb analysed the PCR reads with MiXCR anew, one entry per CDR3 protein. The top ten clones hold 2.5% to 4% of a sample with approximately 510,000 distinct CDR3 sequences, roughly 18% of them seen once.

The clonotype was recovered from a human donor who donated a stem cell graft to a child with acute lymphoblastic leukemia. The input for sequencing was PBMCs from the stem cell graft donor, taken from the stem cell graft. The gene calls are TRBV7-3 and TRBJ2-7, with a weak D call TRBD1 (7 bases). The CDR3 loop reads CASSLGGGYDEQYF. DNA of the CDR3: TGTGCCAGCAGCTTAGGAGGGGGCTACGACGAGCAGTACTTC.